Following are 31 T cell receptor beta chains from one sample sequenced in a study of sequential checkpoint blockade in melanoma. Assay: immunoSEQ multiplex PCR; the TCRdb copy retains only in-frame clones and omits some. Among 6,000 to 7,500 clones, over 20% were seen once, and the ten largest hold roughly 15%. The treatment is: randomized to nivolumab then ipilimumab (arm A) or the reverse (arm B). The sequences come from tumor tissue (inferred from file names), collected from a patient given nivolumab and ipilimumab in sequence. The source of these receptors is a human donor with melanoma.

This chain connects TRBV19 to TRBJ2-7, with 8 bases aligning to TRBD1. V shed 8 bases and J 3 bases; nucleotides not matched to a gene: 9. This CDR3 region has 14 residues. The V gene's germline CDR1 is LNHDA and CDR2 SQIVND (reference sequence). CDR3 residues: CASQITGGIYEQYF. CDR3 DNA: TGTGCCAGTCAGATCACAGGGGGAATCTACGAGCAGTACTTC.

The rearrangement uses TRBV29-1 and TRBJ2-5; 9 nucleotides line up with TRBD2. Trimming took 7 bases from V and 7 from J; bases not matched to a gene: 7. Germline V CDR1 and CDR2: SQVTM, ANQGSEA. This CDR3 spans 12 amino acids. DNA of the CDR3: TGCAGCGCCGGGACTAGCCGAGGGACCCAGTACTTC. It yields the protein CSAGTSRGTQYF. Supplemented by reference TRBV29-1 and TRBJ2-5, the full variable domain reads SAVISQKPSRDICQRGTSLTIQCQVDSQVTMMFWYRQQPGQSLTLIATANQGSEATYESGFVIDKFPISRPNLTFSTLTVSNMSPEDSSIYLCSAGTSRGTQYFGPGTRLLVL.

The chain recombines TRBV9 with TRBJ2-2; 7 positions agree with TRBD2. CDR1 is SGDLS and CDR2 is YYNGEE in the germline V gene. V lost 4 bases and J lost 3; bases outside the gene matches: 3. CDR3 length: 14 amino acids. In nucleotides, the CDR3 is TGTGCCAGCAGCCCCCGGGGGGACACCGGGGAGCTGTTTTTT. This sequence encodes CASSPRGDTGELFF.

This clone came up a few times. The chain combines TRBV6-8 with TRBJ2-7, with D uncertain. This CDR3 is 13 amino acids long. Per the germline V gene, CDR1 is MNHGY and CDR2 is SAAAGT. Trimming left V 7 bases short and J 3 bases short, with 13 bases between. The CDR3 region has the DNA TGTGCCAGCAAGTCCCTCGGCCTCTACGAGCAGTACTTC. It translates to CASKSLGLYEQYF.

The chain carries TRBV4-1 and TRBJ2-4; 12 positions agree with TRBD2. The CDR3 spans 18 residues. V lost 1 base to trimming and J lost 0 bases; unmatched junction nucleotides: 4. Germline CDR1 reads MGHRA; CDR2 reads YSYEKL. The DNA of the CDR3 is TGCGCCAGCAGCCAAGGACTAGCGGGGGACATAGCCAAAAACATTCAGTACTTC. It encodes CASSQGLAGDIAKNIQYF.

The CDR3 loop is CASSDGDITVKNIQYF. DNA for the CDR3: TGCGCCAGCAGTGATGGGGATATTACGGTCAAAAACATTCAGTACTTC. The chain has TRBV10-2 and TRBJ2-4; D unclear. Germline CDR1 reads WSHSY; CDR2 reads SAAADI. The germline V and J ends were trimmed by 3 bases and 3 bases, with 15 bases remaining between them. This CDR3 comprises 16 residues.

This clone was counted many times. The gene calls are TRBV11-3 and TRBJ1-2; D perhaps matches TRBD1 (6 bases). The CDR3 is 14 residues long. V lost 5 bases and J lost 4, with 14 bases in between. In germline, CDR1 is SGHNT, CDR2 YENEEA. The CDR3 reads CASSQGGLGYGYTF. CDR3 DNA sequence: TGTGCCAGCAGCCAAGGGGGGCTAGGCTATGGCTACACCTTC.

The sample holds a few counts of this clone. This chain connects TRBV30 to TRBJ2-1; 12 bases fit TRBD2. Trimming removed 2 bases from V and 0 bases from J; junction bases left unmatched: 8. Germline assignment: CDR1 GTSNPN and CDR2 SVGIG (reference sequence). The CDR3 sequence is 18 residues long. CDR3: CAWSRGTSGSLSYNEQFF. The CDR3 bases are TGTGCCTGGAGTCGCGGGACTAGCGGGTCCCTCTCCTACAATGAGCAGTTCTTC.

This clone showed up many times. CDR3 amino acids: CASSPSLGLYYEQYF. The CDR3 coding sequence is TGCGCCAGCAGCCCGTCCCTGGGACTCTACTACGAGCAGTACTTC. This chain joins TRBV4-1 and TRBJ2-7; maybe TRBD2 (6 bases). V lost 4 bases and J lost 3, with 16 bases in between. Per the germline V gene, CDR1 is MGHRA and CDR2 is YSYEKL. The CDR3 length is 15 residues.

This chain links TRBV30 with TRBJ1-2, with D hard to call. The V gene's germline CDR1 is GTSNPN and CDR2 SVGIG (reference sequence). V was clipped by 5 bases and J by 1 base, with 14 bases between them. The CDR3 is made up of 14 amino acids. CDR3 sequence (DNA): TGTGCCTGGCGACGGGCCGGACTTAACTATGGCTACACCTTC. This translates into CAWRRAGLNYGYTF. The complete variable domain, with remaining parts taken from reference TRBV30 and TRBJ1-2, reads SQTIHQWPATLVQPVGSPLSLECTVEGTSNPNLYWYRQAAGRGLQLLFYSVGIGQISSEVPQNLSASRPQDRQFILSSKKLLLSDSGFYLCAWRRAGLNYGYTFGSGTRLTVV.

The sample holds a few counts of this clone. V usage is TRBV11-3 and J usage is TRBJ2-5; TRBD1 matches at 11 bases. Losses at the gene ends were 5 bases for V and 4 bases for J; bases not matched to a gene: 6. Germline CDR1 SGHNT, CDR2 YENEEA. The CDR3 is made up of 15 amino acids. The DNA of the CDR3 is TGTGCCAGCAGCGACGACGGACAGGGGGCAGAGACCCAGTACTTC. It specifies CASSDDGQGAETQYF.

This clone was picked up a small number of times. DNA of the CDR3: TGTGCCAGCACCTTGGGACTAGCGGGGGGTCAAGAGACCCAGTACTTC. This sequence encodes CASTLGLAGGQETQYF. The chain has TRBV6-8 and TRBJ2-5; 15 positions match TRBD2. Germline V gives CDR1 MNHGY, CDR2 SAAAGT. V lost 7 bases to trimming and J lost 2 bases; unmatched junction nucleotides: 5. The CDR3 loop spans 16 amino acids.

This clone was counted many times. Written as DNA, the CDR3 is TGTGCCAGCAGCTTGTCGGGGGCGATTAATGAAAAACTGTTTTTT. It encodes CASSLSGAINEKLFF. The chain uses TRBV11-3 and TRBJ1-4, with D possibly TRBD1 on 6 matching bases. Germline values: CDR1 SGHNT, CDR2 YENEEA. V was clipped by 3 bases and J by 4 bases, with 12 bases between them. The CDR3 totals 15 residues.

The table lists this clone with many counts. The J gene is TRBJ2-5, the V gene TRBV11-3; 10 nucleotides align to TRBD2. Per germline, CDR1 SGHNT and CDR2 YENEEA. There are 17 residues in the CDR3. The trim removed 5 bases at V and 3 bases at J, leaving 12 bases unmatched. CDR3 sequence reads: CASSPRMASGREETQYF. CDR3 DNA: TGTGCCAGCAGCCCAAGGATGGCTAGCGGGAGAGAAGAGACCCAGTACTTC.

V usage is TRBV15 and J usage is TRBJ2-3; the match to TRBD2 covers 8 bases. The V gene end was trimmed by 6 bases and the J gene end by 3 bases; junction bases not matched to a gene: 5. The CDR3 covers 14 residues. Germline assignment: CDR1 LNHNV and CDR2 YYDKDF (reference sequence). The chain's CDR3 is CATRETSATDTQYF. The CDR3 nucleotides are TGTGCCACCAGGGAGACTAGCGCTACAGATACGCAGTATTTT.

The gene calls are TRBV11-3 and TRBJ2-1; D unresolved. The CDR3 spans 14 residues. Germline V CDR1 and CDR2: SGHNT, YENEEA. V gave up 1 base and J gave up 4 bases, with 8 bases separating them. The CDR3 protein is CASSLGRRYNEQFF. CDR3 coding DNA: TGTGCCAGCAGCTTAGGCAGGCGGTACAATGAGCAGTTCTTC.

This clone was recorded at least ten times. The chain uses TRBV11-3 and TRBJ2-3, with TRBD2 matching 12 bases. V was pared by 5 bases and J by 4 bases, with 13 bases of the junction left unmatched. The CDR3 totals 18 residues. CDR1 and CDR2 from the germline V gene are SGHNT and YENEEA. The CDR3 sequence is CASSKGASGRDRADTQYF. CDR3 in DNA: TGTGCCAGCAGCAAAGGGGCTAGCGGGAGGGATCGGGCAGATACGCAGTATTTT. The full variable domain, its missing parts supplied by reference TRBV11-3 and TRBJ2-3, is EAGVVQSPRYKIIEKKQPVAFWCNPISGHNTLYWYLQNLGQGPELLIRYENEEAVDDSQLPKDRFSAERLKGVDSTLKIQPAELGDSAVYLCASSKGASGRDRADTQYFGPGTRLTVL.

The rearrangement joins TRBV6-8 to TRBJ1-6; a weak D match, TRBD1 (6 bases). The CDR3 totals 15 residues. Trimming left V 7 bases short and J 2 bases short, with 12 bases between. CDR1 and CDR2 from the germline V gene are MNHGY and SAAAGT. As DNA, the CDR3 is TGTGCCAGCATCAGAAAGGGGGCCTATAATTCACCCCTCCACTTT. Residues: CASIRKGAYNSPLHF.

J is TRBJ1-5 and V is TRBV5-1; tentative D call: TRBD1 (6 bases). Trimming shortened V by 4 bases and J by 2 bases, and 10 bases separated the two germline ends. Germline CDR1 SGHRS, CDR2 YFSETQ. There are 14 residues in the CDR3. As DNA, the CDR3 is TGCGCCAGCAGCCCGACAGGTGGCAATCAGCCCCAGCATTTT. Protein sequence: CASSPTGGNQPQHF.

The chain employs TRBV11-3 and TRBJ1-2, with 8 bases that match TRBD1. With 3 bases clipped from V and 2 bases from J, the junction kept 5 bases outside the gene matches. The CDR3 has 15 amino acids. Germline V gene lookup returns CDR1 SGHNT and CDR2 YENEEA. Here the CDR3 reads CASSLDRALNYGYTF. CDR3 in DNA: TGTGCCAGCAGCTTGGACAGGGCTCTCAACTATGGCTACACCTTC.

This clone is categorized as medium-sized. The V and J genes are TRBV30 and TRBJ2-2; 8 bases are shared with TRBD1. The CDR3 contains 14 residues. Per the germline V gene, CDR1 is GTSNPN and CDR2 is SVGIG (reference sequence). V lost 0 bases to trimming and J lost 5 bases; unmatched junction nucleotides: 2. The CDR3 region has the DNA TGTGCCTGGAGTGTACAGGGGGTGACCGGGGAGCTGTTTTTT. Amino acids: CAWSVQGVTGELFF.

This clone was seen repeatedly, ten times or more. CDR3 DNA: TGTGCCAGCAGCCCCCTAGGGAGCTCCTACAATGAGCAGTTCTTC. This gives the protein CASSPLGSSYNEQFF. The chain recombines TRBV7-6 with TRBJ2-1; D possibly corresponds to TRBD2 (5 bases). There are 15 residues in the CDR3. V was clipped by 5 bases and J by 0 bases, with 11 bases between them. Germline V CDR1 and CDR2: SGHVS, FNYEAQ.

This clone was picked up many times. The V and J genes are TRBV4-1 and TRBJ1-5; D is uncertain. This CDR3 has 15 amino acids. CDR1 MGHRA and CDR2 YSYEKL come from the germline V gene. The ends were cut back, 3 bases at V and 5 bases at J, with 14 bases in the middle. The CDR3 nucleotides are TGCGCCAGCAGCCATAATGCCGCTCCGCATCAGCCCCAGCATTTT. It is translated as CASSHNAAPHQPQHF.

At least ten counts were recorded for this clone. The rearrangement joins TRBV7-6 to TRBJ2-3; 12 bases fit TRBD1. Germline V lookup: CDR1 SGHVS, CDR2 FNYEAQ. This CDR3 has 16 amino acids. The junction had 3 bases not matched to a gene; V was cut back by 1 base and J by 4 bases. The CDR3 DNA reads TGTGCCAGCAGCTTAGGGGGACAGGGGGCTTCAGATACGCAGTATTTT. This translates into CASSLGGQGASDTQYF.

This clone was seen many times. The chain carries TRBV6-8 and TRBJ1-6, with D maybe TRBD1 (6 bases). Germline V gene sequence: CDR1 MNHGY, CDR2 SAAAGT. The CDR3 extends over 16 amino acids. V was pared by 2 bases and J by 0 bases, with 8 bases between. The CDR3 DNA sequence: TGTGCCAGCAGTTACAGGGGGGTCTCCTATAATTCACCCCTCCACTTT. It encodes CASSYRGVSYNSPLHF.

This clone showed up just a few times. CDR3 coding DNA: TGTGCCACCAGCAAGGACCCCTTGAGCTCTGGGGCCAACGTCCTGACTTTC. This sequence encodes CATSKDPLSSGANVLTF. This chain joins TRBV15 and TRBJ2-6; D remains unclear. This CDR3 comprises 17 residues. From germline, CDR1 is LNHNV and CDR2 YYDKDF (reference sequence). The ends were cut back, 4 bases at V and 0 bases at J, with 13 bases in the middle.

This clone was seen a few times. This sequence joins TRBV15 and TRBJ2-1; D possibly corresponds to TRBD1 (6 bases). V was clipped by 6 bases and J by 7 bases, with 19 bases between them. CDR3 length equals 15 residues. Looked up from germline, CDR1 is LNHNV and CDR2 is YYDKDF (reference sequence). This chain's CDR3 is CATRAYTGIWNEQFF. The CDR3 DNA follows: TGTGCCACCAGGGCTTACACAGGGATCTGGAATGAGCAGTTCTTC. Full variable domain (outside the CDR3, taken from reference TRBV15 and TRBJ2-1): DAMVIQNPRYQVTQFGKPVTLSCSQTLNHNVMYWYQQKSSQAPKLLFHYYDKDFNNEADTPDNFQSRRPNTSFCFLDIRSPGLGDTAMYLCATRAYTGIWNEQFFGPGTRLTVL.

The chain employs TRBV11-3 and TRBJ1-4; D gene unclear. V was trimmed by 0 bases and J by 6 bases, leaving 8 bases between them. CDR3 length equals 14 residues. Germline V lookup: CDR1 SGHNT, CDR2 YENEEA. The CDR3 DNA sequence: TGTGCCAGCAGCTTAGATCTTTTGGATGAAAAACTGTTTTTT. This sequence encodes CASSLDLLDEKLFF.

The chain joins TRBV11-3 to TRBJ1-1; 10 bases agree with TRBD1. Per the germline V gene, CDR1 is SGHNT and CDR2 is YENEEA. This CDR3 is built from 14 residues. The V and J ends lost 4 bases and 6 bases, in that order; junction bases with no gene match: 5. Written as DNA, the CDR3 is TGTGCCAGCAGCTCGACAGGGGGCCTCCCTGAAGCTTTCTTT. Translating gives CASSSTGGLPEAFF.

This chain uses TRBV5-1 with TRBJ2-7; 10 nucleotides agree with TRBD1. The V segment lost 4 bases and the J segment 5 bases; nucleotides outside the gene matches: 9. Germline V gene lookup returns CDR1 SGHRS and CDR2 YFSETQ. The CDR3 extends over 15 amino acids. The CDR3 spells CASSDRDRGVNEQYF. Written as DNA, the CDR3 is TGCGCCAGCAGCGACCGGGACAGGGGAGTGAACGAGCAGTACTTC.

The chain carries TRBV6-8 and TRBJ1-2; D is unclear. The CDR3 has 14 amino acids. The ends were cut back, 8 bases at V and 7 bases at J, with 20 bases in the middle. The germline V gene has CDR1 MNHGY and CDR2 SAAAGT. The CDR3 loop reads CASRYDPSGGGYTF. The CDR3 DNA sequence: TGTGCCAGCCGCTATGATCCTTCGGGCGGTGGCTACACCTTC.